This passage covers 26 T cell receptor beta chains from one sample sequenced in a study of T cells in women clearing cervical HPV infection. Generated by immunoSEQ multiplex PCR, the TCRdb table keeps only in-frame clones and is missing some. This table lists tens of thousands of clones. The sample comprised blood buffy coat. These receptors originate from a woman aged 18 to 75 with a cervical HPV16 infection that either progressed to CIN3+ or cleared (not recorded which).

Partial CDR3 DNA: TGTGCCAGGGAGGGGCCTCGTGGAGATACC. Translating gives CAREGPRGDT. In full, the CDR3 reads CAREGPRGDTYTF. V usage is TRBV2 and J usage is TRBJ1-2; a weak D match, TRBD1 (5 bases). The sequence runs out 3 residues before the end of the CDR3; the remainder is reconstructed from the germline J gene. CDR3 length: 13 amino acids. The germline V gene has CDR1 SNHLY and CDR2 FYNNEI.

As concerns this clone: Sequencing ends 3 residues short of the CDR3 end; the germline J gene provides the rest. The chain couples TRBV7-8 to TRBJ2-2; weak D call: TRBD1 (5 bases). The CDR3 extends over 17 amino acids. Germline values: CDR1 SGHVS, CDR2 FQNEAQ. Incomplete CDR3 DNA: TGTGCCAGCAGCTTAGACAGCAAGTACTCTGGGGCCAACGTG. Its protein product is CASSLDSKYSGANV. The full CDR3 sequence reads CASSLDSKYSGANVLFF.

As for this clone: From the germline J gene comes the end of the CDR3, since the read stops 3 residues before it. The V gene is TRBV18, the J gene TRBJ1-5; a possible D gene is TRBD1 (5 bases). CDR3 length equals 14 residues. V was clipped by 3 bases and J by 5 bases, with 11 bases between them. The germline gives CDR1 KGHSH, CDR2 LQKENI. The CDR3 here is CASSPGREHQPQHF. Partial CDR3 DNA: TGTGCCAGCTCACCTGGCAGGGAGCATCAGCCC. The whole variable domain, remainder taken from reference TRBV18 and TRBJ1-5, is NAGVMQNPRHLVRRRGQEARLRCSPMKGHSHVYWYRQLPEEGLKFMVYLQKENIIDESGMPKERFSAEFPKEGPSILRIQQVVRGDSAAYFCASSPGREHQPQHFGDGTRLSIL.

CDR3: CASSEARSGLYEQYF. The CDR3 DNA, read in part, is TGTGCCAGCAGTGAAGCGCGGAGCGGACTTTACGAG. This chain uses TRBV6-1 with TRBJ2-7, with D possibly being TRBD2 (5 bases). Sequencing ends 3 residues short of the CDR3 end; the germline J gene provides the rest. The CDR3 length is 15 residues. From germline, CDR1 is MNHNS and CDR2 SASEGT. V was trimmed by 0 bases and J by 4 bases, leaving 13 bases between them.

In terms of frequency, this clone is medium-sized (0.01 to 0.1%). The CDR3 is cut off 3 residues early in the read; its end comes from the germline J gene. The chain employs TRBV29-1 and TRBJ2-7; 7 nucleotides agree with TRBD1. The junction had 5 bases not matched to a gene; V was cut back by 5 bases and J by 1 base. There are 13 residues in the CDR3. CDR1 and CDR2 (germline): SQVTM, ANQGSEA. The CDR3 here is CSVRGRFSYEQYF. The CDR3 bases that were read are TGCAGCGTTAGGGGGCGATTTTCCTACGAG.

In the case of this clone: Read data end 3 residues before the CDR3 end; the end is taken from the germline J gene. The chain links TRBV19 to TRBJ2-5, with D possibly matching TRBD1 (7 bases). The germline gives CDR1 LNHDA, CDR2 SQIVND (reference sequence). The CDR3 contains 16 residues. V lost 6 bases, J lost 5 bases, and 22 bases lay in between. The CDR3 spells CASSQGQARGGETQYF. The part of the CDR3 DNA that was read is TGTGCCAGTAGCCAAGGACAGGCCAGAGGGGGGGAGACC.

Concerning this clone itself: The CDR3 extends 3 residues past the end of the read, so its final part is completed from the germline J gene. The rearrangement uses TRBV19 and TRBJ2-2, with 7 bases aligning to TRBD1. CDR3 size: 19 residues. Germline V gene lookup returns CDR1 LNHDA and CDR2 SQIVND (reference sequence). CDR3 sequence reads: CASSPTSPGQSSGANVLFF. Incomplete CDR3 DNA: TGTGCCAGTAGTCCAACTTCCCCGGGACAGAGCTCTGGGGCCAACGTG. The variable domain in full, completed from reference TRBV19 and TRBJ2-2, reads DGGITQSPKYLFRKEGQNVTLSCEQNLNHDAMYWYRQDPGQGLRLIYYSQIVNDFQKGDIAEGYSVSREKKESFPLTVTSAQKNPTAFYLCASSPTSPGQSSGANVLFFGEGSRLTVL.

Of note for this clone: The read ends 3 residues shy of where the CDR3 ends; the end is completed using the germline J gene. This sequence joins TRBV5-1 and TRBJ2-1; possible D gene TRBD2, 5 bases. Germline V lookup: CDR1 SGHRS, CDR2 YFSETQ. V was trimmed by 6 bases and J by 0 bases, leaving 13 bases between them. The CDR3 consists of 15 residues. The CDR3 DNA, read in part, is TGCGCCAGCAAAACCGGGGTAGGCTCCTACAATGAG. Amino acid sequence: CASKTGVGSYNE. In full, the CDR3 is CASKTGVGSYNEQFF.

A remark on this clone: The CDR3 end lies 3 residues beyond the end of the read and is filled in from the germline J gene. The chain uses TRBV19 and TRBJ2-3, with D perhaps TRBD1 (6 bases). Germline-derived CDR1 and CDR2 are LNHDA and SQIVND (reference sequence). The CDR3 contains 15 residues. CDR3 residues: CASSLTGLGNQPQYF. The sequenced CDR3 bases are TGTGCCAGTAGTTTAACAGGGCTGGGGAATCAGCCG. The full variable domain, its missing parts supplied by reference TRBV19 and TRBJ2-3, is DGGITQSPKYLFRKEGQNVTLSCEQNLNHDAMYWYRQDPGQGLRLIYYSQIVNDFQKGDIAEGYSVSREKKESFPLTVTSAQKNPTAFYLCASSLTGLGNQPQYFGPGTRLTVL.

Comment on this clone: The missing CDR3 end, 3 residues past where the read stops, is filled in from the germline J gene. The chain is built from TRBV5-6 and TRBJ1-6; D perhaps matches TRBD1 (5 bases). Germline V CDR1 and CDR2: SGHDT, YYEEEE. Trimming cost V 0 bases and J 6 bases, with 7 bases left between them. This CDR3 has 14 amino acids. This CDR3 reads CASSLGTLNSPLHF. CDR3 DNA, as far as it was read: TGTGCCAGCAGCTTGGGGACACTTAATTCACCC.

In the case of this clone: The read ends 3 residues before the CDR3 terminus; that terminus is restored from the germline J gene. The chain recombines TRBV6-2 or TRBV6-3 with TRBJ2-5; D possibly corresponds to TRBD2 (5 bases). Germline loops: CDR1 MNHEY, CDR2 SVGEGT. The CDR3 contains 15 residues. Trimming took off 4 bases at V and 0 bases at J, with 12 bases between the two ends. The CDR3 bases that were read are TGTGCCAGCAGTTCGACCGGGGTCCACCAAGAGACC. As protein: CASSSTGVHQET. The entire CDR3 protein is CASSSTGVHQETQYF.

On this clone: The read ends 3 residues early relative to the CDR3; the germline J gene fills the gap. This rearrangement joins TRBV18 to TRBJ2-3; D perhaps matches TRBD1 (6 bases). The CDR3 runs to 14 residues. Per the germline V gene, CDR1 is KGHSH and CDR2 is LQKENI. CDR3 bases read: TGTGCCAGCTCACCCGGACAGAGCAATCAGCCG. Encoded protein: CASSPGQSNQP. The entire CDR3 protein reads CASSPGQSNQPQYF.

Points on this clone: The read halts 3 residues ahead of the CDR3 end, with the missing end drawn from the germline J gene. The chain carries TRBV19 and TRBJ2-7; 10 nucleotides line up with TRBD1. The germline CDR1 and CDR2 sequences are LNHDA and SQIVND (reference sequence). V was clipped by 5 bases and J by 5 bases; unmatched bases: 9. This CDR3 contains 15 residues. CDR3 region: CASSAGRQGANEQYF. CDR3 bases read: TGTGCCAGTAGTGCCGGACGACAGGGGGCCAACGAG.

With regard to this clone: Read data end 3 residues before the CDR3 end; the end is taken from the germline J gene. The chain carries TRBV6-1 and TRBJ2-3; D ambiguous. The germline CDR1 and CDR2 sequences are MNHNS and SASEGT. The CDR3 spans 15 residues. The DNA read from the CDR3 is TGTGCCAGCAGTGAAGCTCGGCATAGCAATCAGCCG. This encodes CASSEARHSNQP. The whole CDR3 reads CASSEARHSNQPQYF.

To note about this clone: Sequencing ends 3 residues short of the CDR3 end; the germline J gene provides the rest. V is TRBV5-1 and J is TRBJ2-7; tentatively, D is TRBD1 (6 bases). V was clipped by 0 bases and J by 3 bases, with 10 bases between them. This CDR3 is built from 14 residues. Germline V gives CDR1 SGHRS, CDR2 YFSETQ. The sequenced part of the CDR3 DNA is TGCGCCAGCAGCTTGGGACAGGAATACTACGAG. It is translated as CASSLGQEYYE. The full CDR3 protein is CASSLGQEYYEQYF. The whole variable domain, remainder taken from reference TRBV5-1 and TRBJ2-7, is KAGVTQTPRYLIKTRGQQVTLSCSPISGHRSVSWYQQTPGQGLQFLFEYFSETQRNKGNFPGRFSGRQFSNSRSEMNVSTLELGDSALYLCASSLGQEYYEQYFGPGTRLTVT.

A word on this clone: The CDR3 extends 3 residues past the end of the read, so its final part is completed from the germline J gene. The chain uses TRBV6-1 and TRBJ1-2; 8 bases fit TRBD1. The V and J ends lost 3 bases and 4 bases, in that order; junction bases with no gene match: 4. The CDR3 has 14 amino acids. The germline V gene encodes CDR1 MNHNS and CDR2 SASEGT. The covered CDR3 bases are TGTGCCAGCAGTGACCCGGGACAGGTCTATGGC. The encoded protein is CASSDPGQVYG. The complete CDR3 reads CASSDPGQVYGYTF.

The sequenced CDR3 bases are TGTGCCAGCAGTGAGTTCAGTTGGTACTCTGGGGCCAACGTC. It specifies CASSEFSWYSGANV. The whole CDR3 sequence reads CASSEFSWYSGANVLTF. The gene calls are TRBV2 and TRBJ2-6, with unresolved D. With the read ending 3 residues before the CDR3 end, the germline J gene is used to fill in that end. Germline CDR1 and CDR2: SNHLY and FYNNEI. V lost 3 bases to trimming and J lost 0 bases, with 12 bases between them. This CDR3 contains 17 residues. Full variable domain (missing parts from reference TRBV2 and TRBJ2-6): EPEVTQTPSHQVTQMGQEVILRCVPISNHLYFYWYRQILGQKVEFLVSFYNNEISEKSEIFDDQFSVERPDGSNFTLKIRSTKLEDSAMYFCASSEFSWYSGANVLTFGAGSRLTVL.

Details on this clone: The CDR3 end falls 3 residues outside the read, so it is completed with the germline J gene. V and J are TRBV2 and TRBJ1-6; a weak D match, TRBD1 (5 bases). V was clipped by 4 bases and J by 10 bases, with 17 bases between them. The CDR3 spans 15 residues. CDR1 and CDR2 (germline): SNHLY, FYNNEI. The CDR3: CASSGGLGGGSPLHF. The DNA read from the CDR3 is TGTGCCAGCAGTGGGGGGTTGGGGGGTGGCTCACCC.

Notes on this clone: The read halts 3 residues ahead of the CDR3 end, with the missing end drawn from the germline J gene. This chain uses TRBV7-8 with TRBJ1-5; D is possibly TRBD1 (5 bases). The length of the CDR3 is 15 residues. V was trimmed by 1 base and J by 4 bases, leaving 11 bases between them. Germline V gene lookup returns CDR1 SGHVS and CDR2 FQNEAQ. The sequenced CDR3 bases are TGTGCCAGCAGCTTAGACAGGTTACTTAATCAGCCC. It is translated as CASSLDRLLNQP. The complete CDR3 reads CASSLDRLLNQPQHF.

Comments on this clone: The read falls 3 residues short of the CDR3 end, and the missing part is taken from the germline J gene. The chain uses TRBV18 and TRBJ1-2; 8 bases are a match to TRBD1. CDR1 KGHSH and CDR2 LQKENI come from the germline V gene. This CDR3 is built from 14 residues. CDR3 loop: CASSPGTGIYDYTF. CDR3 bases read: TGTGCCAGCTCACCAGGGACAGGAATCTACGAC.

Comment on this clone: The observed sequence ends 3 residues before the CDR3 terminus, with the missing tail filled in from the germline J gene. V and J are TRBV19 and TRBJ2-5; 10 nucleotides match TRBD2. V was pared by 1 base and J by 4 bases, with 6 bases of the junction left unmatched. The CDR3 sequence is 16 residues long. Germline CDR1 reads LNHDA; CDR2 reads SQIVND (reference sequence). The sequenced CDR3 bases are TGTGCCAGTAGTATAGGAAGAACTAGCGGGGTAGAGACC. It specifies CASSIGRTSGVET. The full CDR3 protein reads CASSIGRTSGVETQYF.

CDR3 DNA (partial): TGTGCCAGCAGTTACTGGGGGGGAGAGACG. Amino acid sequence: CASSYWGGET. The complete CDR3 reads CASSYWGGETQYF. This rearrangement joins TRBV6-2 or TRBV6-3 to TRBJ2-3, with 7 bases matching TRBD2. The read finishes 3 residues shy of the CDR3 end, and the germline J gene is used to complete it. Germline CDR1 and CDR2: MNHEY and SVGEGT. This CDR3 is 13 amino acids long.

The CDR3 region is CASSLRDRGETQYF. Partial CDR3 DNA: TGCGCCAGCAGCTTGAGAGACAGGGGGGAGACG. This chain joins TRBV5-1 and TRBJ2-3, with 9 nucleotides matching TRBD1. Read data end 3 residues before the CDR3 end; the end is taken from the germline J gene. CDR3 length equals 14 residues. CDR1 and CDR2 (germline): SGHRS, YFSETQ.

Worth noting for this clone: The CDR3 end lies 3 residues beyond the end of the read and is filled in from the germline J gene. The chain has TRBV5-6 and TRBJ1-4; D is undetermined. This CDR3 has 13 amino acids. In germline, CDR1 is SGHDT, CDR2 YYEEEE. V shed 4 bases and J shed 5 bases, with 9 bases lying between them. CDR3 DNA (partial): TGTGCCAGCAGCGTAGGGCTAAATGAAAAA. This sequence encodes CASSVGLNEK. The full-length CDR3 reads as CASSVGLNEKLFF.

About this clone itself: The CDR3 goes on 3 residues after the read ends, and that part is filled in from the germline J gene. This rearrangement joins TRBV7-4 to TRBJ1-5; the match to TRBD1 covers 12 bases. Germline values: CDR1 SGHVT, CDR2 SQSDAQ. CDR3 length equals 18 residues. Trimming removed 5 bases from V and 4 bases from J; junction bases left unmatched: 12. CDR3 sequence: CASSPQYGTGGGNQPQHF. CDR3 DNA, as far as it was read: TGTGCCAGCAGCCCCCAATACGGGACAGGGGGCGGGAATCAGCCC.

Comments on this clone: The sequence runs out 3 residues before the end of the CDR3; the remainder is reconstructed from the germline J gene. This chain uses TRBV2 with TRBJ2-2; tentatively, D is TRBD1 (6 bases). The V end lost 2 bases, the J end lost 0 bases, and 7 bases lay between the germline ends. Per the germline V gene, CDR1 is SNHLY and CDR2 is FYNNEI. This CDR3 spans 15 amino acids. The covered CDR3 bases are TGTGCCAGCAGTGAACAGGGGACGAACACCGGGGAG. Protein product: CASSEQGTNTGE. The whole CDR3 region reads CASSEQGTNTGELFF. Full variable domain (rest looked up from reference TRBV2 and TRBJ2-2): EPEVTQTPSHQVTQMGQEVILRCVPISNHLYFYWYRQILGQKVEFLVSFYNNEISEKSEIFDDQFSVERPDGSNFTLKIRSTKLEDSAMYFCASSEQGTNTGELFFGEGSRLTVL.